The TCR beta chain under discussion was sequenced for a study of human T cells and chemical hapten exposure. Study-level findings and limits: Among TCRs, those above 1 in 1000 frequency were unaffected by DPC sensitization.

TCRdb ran MiXCR on the RACE reads and lists one entry per CDR3 protein. The sample records just under 350,000 distinct CDR3 sequences, around 6.9% being singletons. V lost 2 bases to trimming and J lost 1 base; unmatched junction nucleotides: 7. Germline V CDR1 and CDR2: KGHSH, LQKENI. The CDR3 runs 16 residues. This clonotype was seen many times. Its antigen is still unknown. The time point: patch test 1, 2 weeks after DPC sensitization. Treatment noted: therapeutic diphenylcyclopropenone sensitization with weekly scalp DPC. The receptor's source is a woman under 30 with alopecia areata. Some clones in this sample may be carry-over from other donors' samples. Source: whole blood, taken in connection with sensitization to the hapten diphenylcyclopropenone (DPC). The V gene is TRBV18, the J gene TRBJ1-1; 7 bases align to TRBD1. CDR3 residues: CASSPFENRGNTEAFF. The CDR3 nucleotides read TGTGCCAGCTCACCATTCGAAAACAGGGGGAACACTGAAGCTTTCTTT.